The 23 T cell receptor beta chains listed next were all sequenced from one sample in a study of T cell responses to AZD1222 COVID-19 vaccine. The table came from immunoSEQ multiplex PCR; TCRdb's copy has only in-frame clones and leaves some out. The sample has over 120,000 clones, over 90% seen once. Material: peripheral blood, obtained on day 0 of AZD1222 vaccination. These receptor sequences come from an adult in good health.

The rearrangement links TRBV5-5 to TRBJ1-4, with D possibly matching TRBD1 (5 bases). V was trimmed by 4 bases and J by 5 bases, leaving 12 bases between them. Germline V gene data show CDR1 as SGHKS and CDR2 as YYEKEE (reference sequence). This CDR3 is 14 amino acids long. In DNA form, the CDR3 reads TGTGCCAGCAGCCAATTAGCAGGGAATGAAAAACTGTTTTTT. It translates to CASSQLAGNEKLFF.

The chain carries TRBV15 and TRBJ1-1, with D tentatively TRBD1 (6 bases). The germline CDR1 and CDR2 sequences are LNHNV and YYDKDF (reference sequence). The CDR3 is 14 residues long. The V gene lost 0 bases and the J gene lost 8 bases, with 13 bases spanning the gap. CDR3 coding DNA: TGTGCCACCAGCAGAGATAGGTCCGGGACAGAAGCTTTCTTT. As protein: CATSRDRSGTEAFF.

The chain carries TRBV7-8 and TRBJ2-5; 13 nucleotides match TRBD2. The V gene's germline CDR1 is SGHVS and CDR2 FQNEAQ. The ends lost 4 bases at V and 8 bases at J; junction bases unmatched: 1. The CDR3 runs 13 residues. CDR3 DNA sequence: TGTGCCAGCAGCTGGACTAGCGGGGGTACCCAGTACTTC. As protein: CASSWTSGGTQYF. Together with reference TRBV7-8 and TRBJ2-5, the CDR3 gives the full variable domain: GAGVSQSPRYKVAKRGQDVALRCDPISGHVSLFWYQQALGQGPEFLTYFQNEAQLDKSGLPSDRFFAERPEGSVSTLKIQRTQQEDSAVYLCASSWTSGGTQYFGPGTRLLVL.

Here the CDR3 DNA reads TGCGCCAGCAGCTTGGATGCGGGGCGGACTAATGAAAAACTGTTTTTT. This encodes CASSLDAGRTNEKLFF. The chain joins TRBV5-1 to TRBJ1-4, with D possibly TRBD1 on 5 matching bases. Between the trimmed V and J ends, which lost 0 bases and 2 bases, there was a span of 11 bases. From germline, CDR1 is SGHRS and CDR2 YFSETQ. The CDR3 extends over 16 amino acids. The full variable domain, with the rest looked up from reference TRBV5-1 and TRBJ1-4, is KAGVTQTPRYLIKTRGQQVTLSCSPISGHRSVSWYQQTPGQGLQFLFEYFSETQRNKGNFPGRFSGRQFSNSRSEMNVSTLELGDSALYLCASSLDAGRTNEKLFFGSGTQLSVL.

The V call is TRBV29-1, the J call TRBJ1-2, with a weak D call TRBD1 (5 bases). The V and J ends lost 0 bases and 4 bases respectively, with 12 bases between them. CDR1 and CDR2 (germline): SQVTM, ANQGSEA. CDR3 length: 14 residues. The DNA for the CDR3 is TGCAGCGTTGAAGATCCGGGGGTTGGCTATGGCTACACCTTC. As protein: CSVEDPGVGYGYTF.

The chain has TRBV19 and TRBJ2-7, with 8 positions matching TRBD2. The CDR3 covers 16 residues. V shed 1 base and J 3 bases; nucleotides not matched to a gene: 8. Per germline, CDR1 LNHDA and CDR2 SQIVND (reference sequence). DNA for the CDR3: TGTGCCAGTAGTATAGGGGGGAGCGGGAGATTCTACGAGCAGTACTTC. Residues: CASSIGGSGRFYEQYF.

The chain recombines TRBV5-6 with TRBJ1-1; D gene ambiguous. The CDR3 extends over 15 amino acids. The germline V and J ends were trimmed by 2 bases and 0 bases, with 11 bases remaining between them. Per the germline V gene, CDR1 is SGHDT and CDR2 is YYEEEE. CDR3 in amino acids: CASSFTPTLNTEAFF. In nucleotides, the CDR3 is TGTGCCAGCAGCTTTACCCCGACACTGAACACTGAAGCTTTCTTT.

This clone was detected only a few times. CDR3 protein: CASARDRANEKLFF. CDR3 DNA: TGTGCTAGTGCCCGGGACAGGGCGAATGAAAAACTGTTTTTT. The chain has TRBV12-5 and TRBJ1-4; 9 bases map to TRBD1. After removal of 7 bases from V and 5 bases from J, the junction contained 5 bases not matched to a gene. CDR1 is LGHNT and CDR2 is FRNRAP in the germline V gene. The CDR3 loop spans 14 amino acids.

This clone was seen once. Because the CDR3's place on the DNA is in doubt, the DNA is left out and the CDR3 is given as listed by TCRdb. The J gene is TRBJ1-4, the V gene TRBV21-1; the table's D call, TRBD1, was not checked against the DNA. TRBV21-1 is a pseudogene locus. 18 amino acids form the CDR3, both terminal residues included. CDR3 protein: CASSKNVKVGTGNEKLFF.

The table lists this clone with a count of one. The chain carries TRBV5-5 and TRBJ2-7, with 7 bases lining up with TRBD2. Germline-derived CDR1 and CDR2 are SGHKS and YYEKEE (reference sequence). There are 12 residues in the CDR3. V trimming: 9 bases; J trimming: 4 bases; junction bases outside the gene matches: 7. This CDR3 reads CATRGEDYEQYF. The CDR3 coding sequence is TGTGCCACCCGGGGGGAGGATTACGAGCAGTACTTC.

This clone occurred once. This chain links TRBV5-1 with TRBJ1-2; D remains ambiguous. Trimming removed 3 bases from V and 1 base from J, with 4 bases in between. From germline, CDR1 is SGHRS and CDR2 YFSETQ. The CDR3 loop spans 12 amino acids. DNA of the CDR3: TGCGCCAGCAGCTGGAATAACTATGGCTACACCTTC. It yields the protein CASSWNNYGYTF.

CDR3 residues: CAISESGSEKLFF. The CDR3 nucleotides read TGTGCCATCAGTGAGTCCGGAAGTGAAAAACTGTTTTTT. The chain joins TRBV10-3 to TRBJ1-4; D is uncertain. CDR1 is ENHRY and CDR2 is SYGVKD in the germline V gene. The CDR3 has 13 amino acids. The V end was cut by 0 bases, the J end by 7 bases, with 6 bases between.

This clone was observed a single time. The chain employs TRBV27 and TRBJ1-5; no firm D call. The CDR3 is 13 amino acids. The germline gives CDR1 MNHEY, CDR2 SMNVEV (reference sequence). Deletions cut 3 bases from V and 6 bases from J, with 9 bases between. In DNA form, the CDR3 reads TGTGCCAGCAGTTTTCGAGATTCTCAGCCCCAGCATTTT. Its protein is CASSFRDSQPQHF.

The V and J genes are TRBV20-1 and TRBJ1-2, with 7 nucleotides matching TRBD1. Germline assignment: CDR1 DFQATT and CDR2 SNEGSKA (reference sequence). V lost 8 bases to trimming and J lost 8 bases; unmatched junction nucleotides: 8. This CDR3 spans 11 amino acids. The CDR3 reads CSTNRGIGYTF. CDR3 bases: TGCAGTACTAACAGGGGAATCGGCTACACCTTC.

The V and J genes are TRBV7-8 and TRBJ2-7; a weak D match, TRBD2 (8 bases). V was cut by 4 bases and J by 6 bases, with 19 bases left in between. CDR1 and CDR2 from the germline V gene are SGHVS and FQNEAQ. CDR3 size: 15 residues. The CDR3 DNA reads TGTGCCAGCAGCTCAGGGGGGACTAGTATTGCCGAGCAGTACTTC. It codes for CASSSGGTSIAEQYF.

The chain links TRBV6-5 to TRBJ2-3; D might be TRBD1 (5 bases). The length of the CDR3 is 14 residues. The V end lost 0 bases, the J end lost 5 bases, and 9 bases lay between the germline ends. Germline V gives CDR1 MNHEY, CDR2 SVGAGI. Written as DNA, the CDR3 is TGTGCCAGCAGTTACTCCGGTCAGGGAGATACGCAGTATTTT. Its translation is CASSYSGQGDTQYF.

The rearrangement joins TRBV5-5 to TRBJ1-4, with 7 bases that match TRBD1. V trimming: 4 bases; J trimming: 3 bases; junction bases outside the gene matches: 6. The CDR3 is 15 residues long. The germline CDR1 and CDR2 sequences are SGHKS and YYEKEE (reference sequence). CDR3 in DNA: TGTGCCAGCAGCAACGACAGGGTTGCTAATGAAAAACTGTTTTTT. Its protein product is CASSNDRVANEKLFF.

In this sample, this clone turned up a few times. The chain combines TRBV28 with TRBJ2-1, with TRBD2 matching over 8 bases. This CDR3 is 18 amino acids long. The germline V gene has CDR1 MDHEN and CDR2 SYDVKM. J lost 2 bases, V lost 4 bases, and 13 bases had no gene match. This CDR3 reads CASSSAGSGTDTYNEQFF. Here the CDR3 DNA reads TGTGCCAGCAGTTCCGCGGGTAGCGGGACGGATACCTACAATGAGCAGTTCTTC.

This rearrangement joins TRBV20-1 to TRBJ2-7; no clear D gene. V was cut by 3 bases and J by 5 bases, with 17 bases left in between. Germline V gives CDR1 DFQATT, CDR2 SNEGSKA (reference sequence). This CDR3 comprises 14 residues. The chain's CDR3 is CSASEYVARNEQYF. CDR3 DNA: TGCAGTGCTAGTGAATACGTCGCGAGGAACGAGCAGTACTTC.

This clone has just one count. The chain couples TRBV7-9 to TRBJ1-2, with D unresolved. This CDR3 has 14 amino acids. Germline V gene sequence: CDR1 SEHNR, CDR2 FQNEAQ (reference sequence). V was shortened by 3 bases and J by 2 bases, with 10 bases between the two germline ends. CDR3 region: CASSFPTPNYGYTF. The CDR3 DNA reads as TGTGCCAGCAGCTTTCCAACCCCAAACTATGGCTACACCTTC. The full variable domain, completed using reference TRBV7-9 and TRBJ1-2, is DTGVSQNPRHKITKRGQNVTFRCDPISEHNRLYWYRQTLGQGPEFLTYFQNEAQLEKSRLLSDRFSAERPKGSFSTLEIQRTEQGDSAMYLCASSFPTPNYGYTFGSGTRLTVV.

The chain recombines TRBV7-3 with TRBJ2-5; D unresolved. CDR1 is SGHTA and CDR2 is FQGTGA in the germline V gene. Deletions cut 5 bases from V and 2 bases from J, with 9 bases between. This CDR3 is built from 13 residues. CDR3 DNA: TGTGCCAGCAGCAGCACATTGCAAGAGACCCAGTACTTC. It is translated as CASSSTLQETQYF.

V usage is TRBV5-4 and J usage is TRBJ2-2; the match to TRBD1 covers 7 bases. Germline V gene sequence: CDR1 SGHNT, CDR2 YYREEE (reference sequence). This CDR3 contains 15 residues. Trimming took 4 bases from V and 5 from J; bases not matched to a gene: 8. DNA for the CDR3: TGTGCCAGCAGCAAAGACAGGGTGGAGACCGGGGAGCTGTTTTTT. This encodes CASSKDRVETGELFF.

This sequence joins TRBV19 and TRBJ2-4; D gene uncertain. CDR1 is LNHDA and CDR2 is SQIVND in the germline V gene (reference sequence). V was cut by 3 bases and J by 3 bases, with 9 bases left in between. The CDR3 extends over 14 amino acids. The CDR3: CASSIGHSKNIQYF. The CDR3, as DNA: TGTGCCAGTAGTATCGGCCATAGCAAAAACATTCAGTACTTC.